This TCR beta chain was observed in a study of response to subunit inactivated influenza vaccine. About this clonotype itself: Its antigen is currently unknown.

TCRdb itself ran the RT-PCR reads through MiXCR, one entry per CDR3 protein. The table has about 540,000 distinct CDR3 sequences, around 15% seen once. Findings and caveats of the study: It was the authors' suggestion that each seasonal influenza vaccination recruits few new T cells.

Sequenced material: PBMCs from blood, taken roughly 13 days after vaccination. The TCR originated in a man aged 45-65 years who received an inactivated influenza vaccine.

The CDR3 sequence: CASSVQVLQGSPLHF. In nucleotides, the CDR3 is TGTGCCAGCAGTGTACAGGTACTCCAAGGATCACCCCTCCACTTT. The chain combines TRBV2 with TRBJ1-6; D possibly corresponds to TRBD1 (5 bases). The CDR3 runs to 15 residues. Trimming pared 4 bases from V and 10 bases from J, leaving 17 bases between. Germline lookup yields CDR1 SNHLY and CDR2 FYNNEI. The entire variable domain, with the rest obtained from reference TRBV2 and TRBJ1-6, is as follows: EPEVTQTPSHQVTQMGQEVILRCVPISNHLYFYWYRQILGQKVEFLVSFYNNEISEKSEIFDDQFSVERPDGSNFTLKIRSTKLEDSAMYFCASSVQVLQGSPLHFGNGTRLTVT.